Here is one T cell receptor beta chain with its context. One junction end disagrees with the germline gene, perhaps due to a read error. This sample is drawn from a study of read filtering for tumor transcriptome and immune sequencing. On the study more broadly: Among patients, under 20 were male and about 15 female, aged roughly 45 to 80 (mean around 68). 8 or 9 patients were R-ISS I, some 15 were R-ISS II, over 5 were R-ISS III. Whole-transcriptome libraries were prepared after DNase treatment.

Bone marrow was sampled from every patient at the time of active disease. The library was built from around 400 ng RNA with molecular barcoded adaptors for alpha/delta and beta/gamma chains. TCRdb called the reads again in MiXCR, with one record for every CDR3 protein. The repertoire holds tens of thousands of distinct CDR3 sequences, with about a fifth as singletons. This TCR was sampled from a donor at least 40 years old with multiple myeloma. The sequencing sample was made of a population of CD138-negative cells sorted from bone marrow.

CDR3 nucleotide sequence: TGTGCCAGGAGCGACGGGACAGGAAACACTGAAGCTTTCTTT. Residues: CARSDGTGNTEAFF. The chain links TRBV9 to TRBJ1-1, with 8 bases lining up with TRBD1. The V gene's germline CDR1 is SGDLS and CDR2 YYNGEE. This CDR3 region has 14 residues.